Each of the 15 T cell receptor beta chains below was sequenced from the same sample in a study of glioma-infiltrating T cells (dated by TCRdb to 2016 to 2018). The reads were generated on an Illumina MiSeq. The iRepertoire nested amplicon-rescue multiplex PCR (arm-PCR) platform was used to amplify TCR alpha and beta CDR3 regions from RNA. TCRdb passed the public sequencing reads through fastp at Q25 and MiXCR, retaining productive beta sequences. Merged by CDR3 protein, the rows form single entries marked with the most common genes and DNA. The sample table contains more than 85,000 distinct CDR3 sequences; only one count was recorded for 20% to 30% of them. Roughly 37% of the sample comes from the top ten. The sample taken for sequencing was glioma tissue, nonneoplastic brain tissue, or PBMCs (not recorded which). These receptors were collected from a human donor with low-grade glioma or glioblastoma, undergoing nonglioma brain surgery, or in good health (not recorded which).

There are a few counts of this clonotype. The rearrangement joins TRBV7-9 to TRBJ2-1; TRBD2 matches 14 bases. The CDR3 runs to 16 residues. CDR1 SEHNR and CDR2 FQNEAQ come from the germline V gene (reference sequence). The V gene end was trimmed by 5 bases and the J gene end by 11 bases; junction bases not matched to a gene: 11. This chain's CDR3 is CASSPRGTSGRNKQFF. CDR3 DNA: TGTGCCAGCAGCCCCCGCGGGACTAGCGGGAGAAATAAGCAGTTCTTC.

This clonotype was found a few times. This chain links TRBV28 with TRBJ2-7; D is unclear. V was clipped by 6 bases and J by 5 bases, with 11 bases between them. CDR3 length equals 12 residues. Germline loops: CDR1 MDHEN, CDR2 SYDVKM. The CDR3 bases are TGTGCCAGCAGATTTGCCCTTAACGAGCAGTACTTC. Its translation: CASRFALNEQYF.

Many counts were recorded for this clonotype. The CDR3 sequence: CASSLRDLAYNEQFF. CDR3 bases: TGTGCCAGCAGTTTACGGGACTTAGCCTACAATGAGCAGTTCTTC. V usage is TRBV27 and J usage is TRBJ2-1; a possible D gene is TRBD2 (6 bases). The CDR3 extends over 15 amino acids. Germline CDR1 and CDR2: MNHEY and SMNVEV (reference sequence). V was shortened by 2 bases and J by 2 bases, with 10 bases between the two germline ends.

The DNA for the CDR3 is TGCGCCAGCAGCCAAGGCGGGCAGGGATATCCTTACGAGCAGTACTTC. Protein: CASSQGGQGYPYEQYF. V and J are TRBV4-1 and TRBJ2-7; D is tentatively TRBD1 or TRBD2 (5 bases each). V lost 1 base and J 4 bases, leaving 17 bases between the germline ends. There are 16 residues in the CDR3. Germline V lookup: CDR1 MGHRA, CDR2 YSYEKL.

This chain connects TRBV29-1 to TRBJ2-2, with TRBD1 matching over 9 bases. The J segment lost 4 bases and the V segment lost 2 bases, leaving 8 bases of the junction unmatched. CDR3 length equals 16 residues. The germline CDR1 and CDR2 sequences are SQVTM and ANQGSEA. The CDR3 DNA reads TGCAGCGTTGAAATACCGGGACAGGGAATCACCGGGGAGCTGTTTTTT. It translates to CSVEIPGQGITGELFF.

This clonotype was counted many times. The CDR3 bases are TGTGCCAGCATTCCCGGACTAGCGGGGTTCACCTCATGGGGAGAGACCCAGTACTTC. Amino acids: CASIPGLAGFTSWGETQYF. The genes are TRBV6-1 and TRBJ2-5; 12 nucleotides agree with TRBD2. This CDR3 comprises 19 residues. Trimming removed 7 bases from V and 4 bases from J; junction bases left unmatched: 19. Germline V gene lookup returns CDR1 MNHNS and CDR2 SASEGT.

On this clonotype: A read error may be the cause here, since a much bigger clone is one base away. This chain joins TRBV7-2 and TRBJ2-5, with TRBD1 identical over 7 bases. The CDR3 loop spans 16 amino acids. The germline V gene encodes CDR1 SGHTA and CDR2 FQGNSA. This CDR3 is CASSFFTGVSLETKYF. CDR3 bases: TGTGCCAGCAGCTTTTTCACAGGGGTGTCCCTAGAGACCAAGTACTTC.

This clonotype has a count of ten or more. CDR3 sequence (DNA): TGTGCCAGCAGCGCTAAATCGATACCAACCAAGAATGAGCAGTTCTTC. Protein sequence: CASSAKSIPTKNEQFF. The genes are TRBV7-9 and TRBJ2-1, with D unresolved. The CDR3 has 16 residues. Between the trimmed V and J ends, which lost 5 bases and 7 bases, there was a span of 21 bases. Germline V gives CDR1 SEHNR, CDR2 FQNEAQ (reference sequence). The complete variable domain, with remaining parts taken from reference TRBV7-9 and TRBJ2-1, reads DTGVSQNPRHKITKRGQNVTFRCDPISEHNRLYWYRQTLGQGPEFLTYFQNEAQLEKSRLLSDRFSAERPKGSFSTLEIQRTEQGDSAMYLCASSAKSIPTKNEQFFGPGTRLTVL.

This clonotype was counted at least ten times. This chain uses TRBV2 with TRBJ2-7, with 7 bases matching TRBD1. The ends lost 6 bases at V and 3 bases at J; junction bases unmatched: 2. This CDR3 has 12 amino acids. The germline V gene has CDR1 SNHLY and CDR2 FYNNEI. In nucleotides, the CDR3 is TGTGCCAGCAGGACAGGGATCTACGAGCAGTACTTC. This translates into CASRTGIYEQYF.

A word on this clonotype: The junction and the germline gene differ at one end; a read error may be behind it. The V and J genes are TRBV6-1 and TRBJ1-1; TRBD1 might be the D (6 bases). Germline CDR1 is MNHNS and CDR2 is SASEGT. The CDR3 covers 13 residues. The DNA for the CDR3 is TGTGCCAGCAGATACAGGGTTAGTACTGAAACTCTCTTT. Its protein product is CASRYRVSTETLF.

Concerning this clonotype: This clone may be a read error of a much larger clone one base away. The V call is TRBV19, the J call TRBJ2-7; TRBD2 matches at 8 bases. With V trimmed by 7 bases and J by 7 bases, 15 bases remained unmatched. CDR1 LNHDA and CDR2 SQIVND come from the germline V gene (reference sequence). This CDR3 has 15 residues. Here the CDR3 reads CASTSGGTYYNEQYF. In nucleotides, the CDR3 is TGTGCCAGTACCTCGGGAGGGACCTACTACAATGAGCAGTACTTC.

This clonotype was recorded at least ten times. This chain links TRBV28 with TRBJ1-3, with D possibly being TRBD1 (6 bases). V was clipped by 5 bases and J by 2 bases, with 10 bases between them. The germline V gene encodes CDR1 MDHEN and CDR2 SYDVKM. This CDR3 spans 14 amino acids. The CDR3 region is CASSTTGTGNTIYF. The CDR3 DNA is TGTGCCAGCAGTACCACAGGGACTGGAAACACCATATATTTT.

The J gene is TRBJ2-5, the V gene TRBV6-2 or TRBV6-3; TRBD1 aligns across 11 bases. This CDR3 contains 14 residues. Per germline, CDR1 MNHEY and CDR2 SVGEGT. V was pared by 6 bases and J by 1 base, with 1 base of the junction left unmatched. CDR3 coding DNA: TGTGCCAGCAGGGGACAGGGGGGCCAAGAGACCCAGTACTTC. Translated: CASRGQGGQETQYF.

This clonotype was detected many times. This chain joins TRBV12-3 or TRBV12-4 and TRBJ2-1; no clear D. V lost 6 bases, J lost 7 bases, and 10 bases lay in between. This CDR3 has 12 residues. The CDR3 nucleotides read TGTGCCAGCAGCCCAAGTAGGAATGAGCAGTTCTTC. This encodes CASSPSRNEQFF.

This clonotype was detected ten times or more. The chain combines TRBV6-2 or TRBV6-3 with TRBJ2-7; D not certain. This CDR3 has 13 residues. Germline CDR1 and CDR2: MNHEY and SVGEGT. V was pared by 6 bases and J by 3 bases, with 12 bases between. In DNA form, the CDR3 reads TGTGCCAGCAGCCCTCGACTTGTCTACGAGCAGTACTTC. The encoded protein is CASSPRLVYEQYF.